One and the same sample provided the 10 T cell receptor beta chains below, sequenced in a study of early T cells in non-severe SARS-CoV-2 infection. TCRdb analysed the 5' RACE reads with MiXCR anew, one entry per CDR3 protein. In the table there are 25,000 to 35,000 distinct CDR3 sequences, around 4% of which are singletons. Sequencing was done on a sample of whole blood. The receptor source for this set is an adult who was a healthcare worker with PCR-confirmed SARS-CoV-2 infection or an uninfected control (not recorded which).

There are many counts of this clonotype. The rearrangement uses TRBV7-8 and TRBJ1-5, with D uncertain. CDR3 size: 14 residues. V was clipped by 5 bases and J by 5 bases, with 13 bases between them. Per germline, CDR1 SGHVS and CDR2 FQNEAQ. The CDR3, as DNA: TGTGCCAGCAGCCTGGCAGGAACTGATCAGCCCCAGCATTTT. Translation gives CASSLAGTDQPQHF. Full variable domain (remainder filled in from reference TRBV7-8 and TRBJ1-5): GAGVSQSPRYKVAKRGQDVALRCDPISGHVSLFWYQQALGQGPEFLTYFQNEAQLDKSGLPSDRFFAERPEGSVSTLKIQRTQQEDSAVYLCASSLAGTDQPQHFGDGTRLSIL.

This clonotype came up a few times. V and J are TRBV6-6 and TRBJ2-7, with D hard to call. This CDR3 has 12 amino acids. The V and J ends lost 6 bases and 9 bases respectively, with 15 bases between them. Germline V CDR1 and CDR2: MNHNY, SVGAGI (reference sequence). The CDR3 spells CASSPGPSGQYF. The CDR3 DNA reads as TGTGCCAGCAGCCCTGGACCGTCCGGGCAGTACTTC.

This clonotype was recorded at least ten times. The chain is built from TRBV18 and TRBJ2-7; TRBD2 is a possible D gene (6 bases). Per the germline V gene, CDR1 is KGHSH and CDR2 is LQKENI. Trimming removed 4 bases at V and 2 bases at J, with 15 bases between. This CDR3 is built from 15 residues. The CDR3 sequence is CASSRSREGPYEQYF. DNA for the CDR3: TGTGCCAGCTCACGGTCGCGGGAAGGGCCCTACGAGCAGTACTTC.

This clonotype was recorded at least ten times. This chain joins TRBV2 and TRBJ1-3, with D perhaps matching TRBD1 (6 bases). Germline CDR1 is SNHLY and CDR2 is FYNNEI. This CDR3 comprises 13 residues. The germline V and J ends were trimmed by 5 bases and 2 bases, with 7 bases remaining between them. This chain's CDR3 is CASSYRAGNTIYF. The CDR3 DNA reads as TGTGCCAGCAGTTACAGGGCTGGAAACACCATATATTTT.

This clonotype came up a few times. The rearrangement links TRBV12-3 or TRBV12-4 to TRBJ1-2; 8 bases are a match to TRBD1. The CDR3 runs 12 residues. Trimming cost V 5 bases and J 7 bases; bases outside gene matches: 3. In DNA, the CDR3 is TGTGCCAGCAGTCCCGACAGGGGTGGCTACACCTTC. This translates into CASSPDRGGYTF.

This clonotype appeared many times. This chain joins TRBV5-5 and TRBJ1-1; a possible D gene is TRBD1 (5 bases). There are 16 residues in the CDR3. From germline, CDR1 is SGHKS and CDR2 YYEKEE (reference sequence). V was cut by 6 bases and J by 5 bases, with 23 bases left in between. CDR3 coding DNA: TGTGCCAGCACAGCTGTCGTCGCGGGCAGGGATACTGAAGCTTTCTTT. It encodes CASTAVVAGRDTEAFF. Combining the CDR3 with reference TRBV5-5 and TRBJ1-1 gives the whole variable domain DAGVTQSPTHLIKTRGQQVTLRCSPISGHKSVSWYQQVLGQGPQFIFQYYEKEERGRGNFPDRFSARQFPNYSSELNVNALLLGDSALYLCASTAVVAGRDTEAFFGQGTRLTVV.

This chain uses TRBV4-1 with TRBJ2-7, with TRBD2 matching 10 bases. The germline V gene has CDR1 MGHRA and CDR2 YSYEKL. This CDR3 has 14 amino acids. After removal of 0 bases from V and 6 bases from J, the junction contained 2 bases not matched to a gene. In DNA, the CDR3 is TGCGCCAGCAGCCAAGAGGGACTAGCGCGCGAGCAGTACTTC. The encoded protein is CASSQEGLAREQYF.

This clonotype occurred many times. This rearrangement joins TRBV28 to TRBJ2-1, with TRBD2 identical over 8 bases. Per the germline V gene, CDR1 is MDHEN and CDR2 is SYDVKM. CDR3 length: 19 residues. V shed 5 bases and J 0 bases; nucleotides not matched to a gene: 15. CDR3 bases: TGTGCCAGCAGTCCCCCGGGACTAGAGGGACCCCACTCCTACAATGAGCAGTTCTTC. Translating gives CASSPPGLEGPHSYNEQFF.

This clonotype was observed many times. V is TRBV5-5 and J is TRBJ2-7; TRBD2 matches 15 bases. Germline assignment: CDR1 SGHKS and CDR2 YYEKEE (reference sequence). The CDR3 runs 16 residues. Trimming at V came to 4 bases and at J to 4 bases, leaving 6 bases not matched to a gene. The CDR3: CASSPGLAGGDYEQYF. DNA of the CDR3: TGTGCCAGCAGCCCGGGACTAGCGGGGGGCGATTACGAGCAGTACTTC.

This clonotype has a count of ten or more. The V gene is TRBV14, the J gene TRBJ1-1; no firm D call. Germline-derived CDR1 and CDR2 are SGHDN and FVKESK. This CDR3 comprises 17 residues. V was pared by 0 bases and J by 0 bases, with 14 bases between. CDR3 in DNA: TGTGCCAGCAGCCAAGAACCCGGACGGAAAATGAACACTGAAGCTTTCTTT. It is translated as CASSQEPGRKMNTEAFF.